This TCR beta chain was observed in a study of blood T cell repertoires in COVID-19. CDR1 SNHLY and CDR2 FYNNEI come from the germline V gene. V was shortened by 5 bases and J by 1 base, with 17 bases between the two germline ends. The CDR3 length is 16 residues. TCRdb keeps only in-frame clones here, not all; method: immunoSEQ multiplex PCR. The sample shows 140,000 to 150,000 clones, roughly 84% of them seen only once. The sequence was obtained from a man younger than 45 with COVID-19, enrolled during active disease. The chain joins TRBV2 to TRBJ1-1, with TRBD1 as a possible D gene (6 bases). The specimen sequenced was peripheral blood. CDR3 region: CASSPLINRANTEAFF. The CDR3 coding sequence is TGTGCCAGCAGTCCCTTAATTAACAGGGCGAACACTGAAGCTTTCTTT.